The 14 T cell receptor beta chains given below trace back to one sample, sequenced in a study of T cells in Graves' hyperthyroidism and ophthalmopathy. Regions amplified from RNA transcripts were the TCR beta CDR3 regions. First-round RT-PCR targeting the TCR CDR3 was performed with the HTBI primer set. One entry per CDR3 protein results from TCRdb running MiXCR on the multiplex PCR reads. Of about 660,000 distinct CDR3 sequences listed, roughly 45% are singletons. The sample taken for sequencing was peripheral blood or thyroid tissue (not recorded which). All receptors derive from an adult man with Graves' disease, either hyperthyroidism or ophthalmopathy (not recorded which).

The chain carries TRBV2 and TRBJ2-4, with a tentative D call TRBD1 (6 bases). There are 16 residues in the CDR3. Germline lookup yields CDR1 SNHLY and CDR2 FYNNEI. Trimming took off 3 bases at V and 0 bases at J, with 12 bases between the two ends. CDR3 nucleotides: TGTGCCAGCAGTGATACAGGGCCTTTAGCCAAAAACATTCAGTACTTC. Amino acids: CASSDTGPLAKNIQYF.

The J gene is TRBJ2-5, the V gene TRBV24-1; D is perhaps TRBD2 (7 bases). V was clipped by 3 bases and J by 4 bases, with 17 bases between them. This CDR3 contains 16 residues. Germline values: CDR1 KGHDR, CDR2 SFDVKD. CDR3 sequence: CATSDATGRASETQYF. For the CDR3, the DNA is TGTGCCACCAGTGATGCCACAGGGAGGGCCTCAGAGACCCAGTACTTC.

The chain links TRBV11-2 to TRBJ2-5; D possibly corresponds to TRBD1 (6 bases). Germline V gene data show CDR1 as SGHAT and CDR2 as FQNNGV. Trimming took 6 bases from V and 0 from J, leaving 23 bases between them. CDR3 length equals 18 residues. CDR3 in DNA: TGTGCCAGCAGTGAAGAGGAAACAGGGTATCCTGACCAAGAGACCCAGTACTTC. Encoded protein: CASSEEETGYPDQETQYF.

The genes are TRBV7-2 and TRBJ2-7, with a tentative D call TRBD1 (5 bases). The V end lost 5 bases, the J end lost 2 bases, and 16 bases lay between the germline ends. The CDR3 runs 15 residues. CDR1 and CDR2 from the germline V gene are SGHTA and FQGNSA. This CDR3 is CASSQDEQGTYEQYF. The CDR3 DNA sequence: TGTGCCAGCAGCCAAGATGAGCAGGGTACCTACGAGCAGTACTTC.

This chain links TRBV29-1 with TRBJ1-3; possibly TRBD1 for D (5 bases). Germline V CDR1 and CDR2: SQVTM, ANQGSEA. This CDR3 spans 12 amino acids. V was trimmed by 4 bases and J by 5 bases, leaving 9 bases between them. Written as DNA, the CDR3 is TGCAGCGTTGCAGGGCGACGAAACACCATATATTTT. This gives the protein CSVAGRRNTIYF.

The V gene is TRBV20-1, the J gene TRBJ2-5; 7 bases fit TRBD2. Germline V gene lookup returns CDR1 DFQATT and CDR2 SNEGSKA (reference sequence). V trimming: 1 base; J trimming: 0 bases; junction bases outside the gene matches: 2. The CDR3 totals 14 residues. This CDR3 reads CSARVGTNQETQYF. For the CDR3, the DNA is TGCAGTGCTAGAGTAGGGACTAACCAAGAGACCCAGTACTTC.

This chain links TRBV25-1 with TRBJ1-1; TRBD1 aligns across 9 bases. The V segment lost 3 bases and the J segment 11 bases; nucleotides outside the gene matches: 4. CDR3 length: 12 amino acids. The V gene's germline CDR1 is MGHDK and CDR2 SYGVNS. DNA of the CDR3: TGTGCCAGCAGTGAGGGACAGGGAGTCGCTTTCTTT. It specifies CASSEGQGVAFF.

This chain links TRBV7-9 with TRBJ2-7, with 9 bases matching TRBD2. Per germline, CDR1 SEHNR and CDR2 FQNEAQ (reference sequence). This CDR3 has 14 amino acids. J gave up 6 bases and V 0 bases, and 3 bases lay outside the gene matches. The CDR3: CASSLAGTSSEQYF. The CDR3 coding sequence is TGTGCCAGCAGCTTAGCCGGGACTAGCTCCGAGCAGTACTTC.

V gene TRBV10-3 combines with J gene TRBJ2-3; D not resolved. Trimming removed 4 bases at V and 7 bases at J, with 6 bases between. The CDR3 extends over 11 amino acids. Germline loops: CDR1 ENHRY, CDR2 SYGVKD. CDR3 protein: CAISGEYTQYF. In DNA, the CDR3 is TGTGCCATCAGTGGGGAATATACGCAGTATTTT.

This chain uses TRBV3-1 with TRBJ2-7; a weak D match, TRBD2 (6 bases). Germline values: CDR1 LGHDT, CDR2 YNNKEL (reference sequence). Trimming took 3 bases from V and 2 from J, leaving 14 bases between them. CDR3 length equals 15 residues. The CDR3 protein is CASSHGVGGPYEQYF. The DNA for the CDR3 is TGTGCCAGCAGCCACGGGGTGGGAGGCCCCTACGAGCAGTACTTC.

The table lists this clonotype with many counts. The CDR3 bases are TGTGCCATCAGAAGTGAGAATCAGCCCCAGCATTTT. Translated, it gives CAIRSENQPQHF. The chain recombines TRBV10-3 with TRBJ1-5; D unclear. The CDR3 spans 12 residues. Germline values: CDR1 ENHRY, CDR2 SYGVKD. V was trimmed by 6 bases and J by 4 bases, leaving 7 bases between them.

The chain uses TRBV25-1 and TRBJ2-7, with unresolved D. This CDR3 has 12 amino acids. CDR1 is MGHDK, CDR2 SYGVNS, per germline. Trimming took 8 bases from V and 4 from J, leaving 12 bases between them. The CDR3 loop reads CASQLTPYEQYF. The CDR3 DNA is TGTGCCAGCCAACTGACCCCTTACGAGCAGTACTTC.

This clonotype was recorded once. The rearrangement links TRBV7-9 to TRBJ1-1; D gene unclear. V shed 6 bases and J shed 0 bases, with 11 bases lying between them. This CDR3 is 14 amino acids long. Germline CDR1 is SEHNR and CDR2 is FQNEAQ (reference sequence). CDR3 region: CASSSSLMNTEAFF. In DNA, the CDR3 is TGTGCCAGCAGTTCGAGCCTGATGAACACTGAAGCTTTCTTT.

This clonotype was recorded many times. The genes are TRBV25-1 and TRBJ1-6; D may be TRBD1 (6 bases). Germline V gene lookup returns CDR1 MGHDK and CDR2 SYGVNS. V was shortened by 5 bases and J by 14 bases, with 16 bases between the two germline ends. CDR3 length: 13 residues. CDR3 protein: CASSHDLGTTLHF. The CDR3 nucleotides read TGTGCCAGCAGTCACGACCTGGGGACAACCCTCCACTTT.